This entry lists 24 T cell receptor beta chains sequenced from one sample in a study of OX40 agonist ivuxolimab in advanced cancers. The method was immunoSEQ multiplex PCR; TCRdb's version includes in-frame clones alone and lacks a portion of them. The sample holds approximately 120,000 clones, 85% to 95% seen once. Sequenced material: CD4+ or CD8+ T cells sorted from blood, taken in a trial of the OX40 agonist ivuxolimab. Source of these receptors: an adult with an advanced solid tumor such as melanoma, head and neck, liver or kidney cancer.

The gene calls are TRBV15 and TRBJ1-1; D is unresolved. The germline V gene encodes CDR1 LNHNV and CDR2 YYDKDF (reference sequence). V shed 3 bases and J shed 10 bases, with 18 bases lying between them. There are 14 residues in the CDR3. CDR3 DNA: TGTGCCACCAGCAGGGAGAGCGGGCTGAGCGGAGCTTTCTTT. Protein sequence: CATSRESGLSGAFF.

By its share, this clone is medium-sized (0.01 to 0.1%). CDR3 loop: CASSTGQGDGYTF. DNA of the CDR3: TGTGCCAGCAGCACGGGACAGGGAGATGGCTACACCTTC. The gene calls are TRBV13 and TRBJ1-2; 9 bases fit TRBD1. V shed 5 bases, J shed 6 bases, and the junction held 4 bases outside the gene matches. Per germline, CDR1 PRHDT and CDR2 FYEKMQ (reference sequence). CDR3 length: 13 residues.

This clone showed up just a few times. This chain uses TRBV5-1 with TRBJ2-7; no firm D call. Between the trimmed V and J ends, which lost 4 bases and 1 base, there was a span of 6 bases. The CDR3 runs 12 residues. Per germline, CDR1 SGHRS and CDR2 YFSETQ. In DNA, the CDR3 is TGCGCCAGCAGCCCCCCATCCTACGAGCAGTACTTC. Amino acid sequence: CASSPPSYEQYF. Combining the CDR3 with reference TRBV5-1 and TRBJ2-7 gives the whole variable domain KAGVTQTPRYLIKTRGQQVTLSCSPISGHRSVSWYQQTPGQGLQFLFEYFSETQRNKGNFPGRFSGRQFSNSRSEMNVSTLELGDSALYLCASSPPSYEQYFGPGTRLTVT.

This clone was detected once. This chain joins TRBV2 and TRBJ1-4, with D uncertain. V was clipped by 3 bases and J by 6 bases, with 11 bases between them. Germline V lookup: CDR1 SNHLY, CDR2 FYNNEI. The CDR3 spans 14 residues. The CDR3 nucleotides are TGTGCCAGCAGTGATCGACGAAGAGATGAAAAACTGTTTTTT. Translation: CASSDRRRDEKLFF.

CDR3 sequence (DNA): TGTGCCAGCAGCTTGGGACAGGCGGATGAGCAGTTCTTC. This codes for CASSLGQADEQFF. The rearrangement joins TRBV7-3 to TRBJ2-1; 8 nucleotides align to TRBD1. Germline CDR1 reads SGHTA; CDR2 reads FQGTGA. The CDR3 runs to 13 residues. The trim removed 3 bases at V and 8 bases at J, leaving 3 bases unmatched.

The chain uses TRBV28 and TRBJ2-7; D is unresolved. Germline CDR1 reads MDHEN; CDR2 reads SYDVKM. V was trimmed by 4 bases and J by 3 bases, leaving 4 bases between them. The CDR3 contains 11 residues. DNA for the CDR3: TGTGCCAGCAGTTCCGACTACGAGCAGTACTTC. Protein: CASSSDYEQYF.

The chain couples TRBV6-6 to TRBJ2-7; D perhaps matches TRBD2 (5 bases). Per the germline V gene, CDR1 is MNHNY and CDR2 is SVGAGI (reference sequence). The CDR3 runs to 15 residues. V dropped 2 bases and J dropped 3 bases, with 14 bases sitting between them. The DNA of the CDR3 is TGTGCCAGCAGTTACAGTGCTAGCTCCGTCTACGAGCAGTACTTC. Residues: CASSYSASSVYEQYF.

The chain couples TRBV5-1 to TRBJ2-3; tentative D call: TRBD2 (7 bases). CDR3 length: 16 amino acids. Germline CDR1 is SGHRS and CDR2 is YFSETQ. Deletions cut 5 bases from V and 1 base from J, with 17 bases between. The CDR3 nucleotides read TGCGCCAGCAGACCAACAGGGAGGGGAGGCACAGATACGCAGTATTTT. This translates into CASRPTGRGGTDTQYF.

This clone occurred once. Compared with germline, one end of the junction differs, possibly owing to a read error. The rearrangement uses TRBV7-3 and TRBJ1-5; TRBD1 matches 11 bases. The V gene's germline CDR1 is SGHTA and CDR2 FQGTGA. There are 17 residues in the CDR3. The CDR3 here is CASSLTRTGGRNQPQHF. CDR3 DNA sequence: TGTGCCAGCAGCCTAACGAGGACAGGGGGCCGCAATCAGCCCCAGCATTTT.

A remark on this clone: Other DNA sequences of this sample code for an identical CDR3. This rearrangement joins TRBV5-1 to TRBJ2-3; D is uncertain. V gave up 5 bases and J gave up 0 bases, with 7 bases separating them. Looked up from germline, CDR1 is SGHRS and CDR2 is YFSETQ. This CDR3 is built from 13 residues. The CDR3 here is CASSVTSTDTQYF. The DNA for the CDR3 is TGCGCCAGCAGTGTCACTAGCACAGATACGCAGTATTTT.

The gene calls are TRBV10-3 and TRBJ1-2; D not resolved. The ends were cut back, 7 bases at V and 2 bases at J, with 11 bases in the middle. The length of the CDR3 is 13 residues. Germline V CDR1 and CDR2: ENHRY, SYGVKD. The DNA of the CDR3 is TGTGCCATCAAGGACGACGTAAACTATGGCTACACCTTC. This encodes CAIKDDVNYGYTF.

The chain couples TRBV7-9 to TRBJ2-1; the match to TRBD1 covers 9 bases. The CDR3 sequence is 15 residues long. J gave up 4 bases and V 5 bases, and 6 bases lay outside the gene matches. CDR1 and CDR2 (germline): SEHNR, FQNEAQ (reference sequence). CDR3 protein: CASSRTGAGYNEQFF. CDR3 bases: TGTGCCAGCAGCAGGACAGGGGCGGGGTACAATGAGCAGTTCTTC. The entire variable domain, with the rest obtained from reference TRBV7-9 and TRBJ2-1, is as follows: DTGVSQNPRHKITKRGQNVTFRCDPISEHNRLYWYRQTLGQGPEFLTYFQNEAQLEKSRLLSDRFSAERPKGSFSTLEIQRTEQGDSAMYLCASSRTGAGYNEQFFGPGTRLTVL.

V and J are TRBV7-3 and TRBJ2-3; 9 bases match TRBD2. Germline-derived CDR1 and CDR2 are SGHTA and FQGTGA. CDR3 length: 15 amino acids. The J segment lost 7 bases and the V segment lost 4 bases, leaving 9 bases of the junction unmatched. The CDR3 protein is CASSSEREALHTQYF. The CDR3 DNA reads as TGTGCCAGCAGCTCGGAGCGGGAGGCCCTCCATACGCAGTATTTT.

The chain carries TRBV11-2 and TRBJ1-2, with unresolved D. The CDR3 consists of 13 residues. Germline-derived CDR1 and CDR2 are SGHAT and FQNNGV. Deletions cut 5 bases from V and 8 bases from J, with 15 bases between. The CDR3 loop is CASSPIATGGYTF. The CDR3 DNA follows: TGTGCCAGCAGCCCCATCGCGACGGGGGGCTACACCTTC. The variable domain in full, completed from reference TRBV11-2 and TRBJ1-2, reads EAGVAQSPRYKIIEKRQSVAFWCNPISGHATLYWYQQILGQGPKLLIQFQNNGVVDDSQLPKDRFSAERLKGVDSTLKIQPAKLEDSAVYLCASSPIATGGYTFGSGTRLTVV.

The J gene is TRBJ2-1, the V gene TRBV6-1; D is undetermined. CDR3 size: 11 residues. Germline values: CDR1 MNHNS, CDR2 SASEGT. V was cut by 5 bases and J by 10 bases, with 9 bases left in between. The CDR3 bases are TGTGCCAGCAGTTCTTATCTGGAGCAGTTCTTC. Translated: CASSSYLEQFF.

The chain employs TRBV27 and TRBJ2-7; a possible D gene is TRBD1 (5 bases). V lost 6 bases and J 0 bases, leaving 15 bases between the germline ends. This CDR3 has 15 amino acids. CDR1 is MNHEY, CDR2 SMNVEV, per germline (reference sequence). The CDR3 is CASSPFGQYSYEQYF. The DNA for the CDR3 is TGTGCCAGCAGCCCGTTCGGACAATACTCCTACGAGCAGTACTTC.

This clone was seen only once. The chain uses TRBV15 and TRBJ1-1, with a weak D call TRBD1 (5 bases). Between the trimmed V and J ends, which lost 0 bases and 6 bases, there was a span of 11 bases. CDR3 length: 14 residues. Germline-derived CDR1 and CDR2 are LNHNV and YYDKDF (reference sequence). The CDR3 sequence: CATSRDLGVSEAFF. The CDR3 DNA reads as TGTGCCACCAGCAGAGATCTAGGGGTGTCTGAAGCTTTCTTT. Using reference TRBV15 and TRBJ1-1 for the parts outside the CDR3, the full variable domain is DAMVIQNPRYQVTQFGKPVTLSCSQTLNHNVMYWYQQKSSQAPKLLFHYYDKDFNNEADTPDNFQSRRPNTSFCFLDIRSPGLGDTAMYLCATSRDLGVSEAFFGQGTRLTVV.

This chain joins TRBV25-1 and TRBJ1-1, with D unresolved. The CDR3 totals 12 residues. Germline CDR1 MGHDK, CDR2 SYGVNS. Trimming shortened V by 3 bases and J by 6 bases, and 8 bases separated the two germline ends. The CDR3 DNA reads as TGTGCCAGCAGTGATAAATTCTCTGAAGCTTTCTTT. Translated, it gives CASSDKFSEAFF.

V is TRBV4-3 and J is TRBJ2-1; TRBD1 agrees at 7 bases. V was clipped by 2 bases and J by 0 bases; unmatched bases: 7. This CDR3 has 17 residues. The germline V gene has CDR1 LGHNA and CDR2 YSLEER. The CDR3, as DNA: TGCGCCAGCAGCCAACGACAGGGACCGAGCTCCTACAATGAGCAGTTCTTC. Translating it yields CASSQRQGPSSYNEQFF.

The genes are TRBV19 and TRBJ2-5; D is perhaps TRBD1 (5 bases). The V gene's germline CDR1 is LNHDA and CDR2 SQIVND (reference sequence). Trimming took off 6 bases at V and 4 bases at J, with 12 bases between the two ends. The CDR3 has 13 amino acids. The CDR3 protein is CASRTDPRETQYF. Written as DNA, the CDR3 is TGTGCCAGTAGGACAGACCCCAGAGAGACCCAGTACTTC.

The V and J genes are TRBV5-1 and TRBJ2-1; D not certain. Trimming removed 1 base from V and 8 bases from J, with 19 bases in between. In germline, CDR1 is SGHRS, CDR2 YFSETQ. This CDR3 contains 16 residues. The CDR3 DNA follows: TGCGCCAGCAGCTTGTTCTCCCAGAATTACGAGGATGAGCAGTTCTTC. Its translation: CASSLFSQNYEDEQFF.

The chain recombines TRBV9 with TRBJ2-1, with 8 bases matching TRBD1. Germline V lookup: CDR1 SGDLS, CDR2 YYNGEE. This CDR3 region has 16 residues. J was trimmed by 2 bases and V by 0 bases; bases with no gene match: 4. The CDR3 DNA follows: TGTGCCAGCAGCGTAGAGCCGGGACAGGCCTACAATGAGCAGTTCTTC. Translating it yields CASSVEPGQAYNEQFF.

CDR3 protein: CASSHWTGLAGNTIYF. In DNA, the CDR3 is TGCGCCAGCAGCCATTGGACAGGGTTGGCTGGAAACACCATATATTTT. This chain joins TRBV4-3 and TRBJ1-3, with TRBD1 identical over 8 bases. This CDR3 has 16 amino acids. V trimming: 3 bases; J trimming: 2 bases; junction bases outside the gene matches: 6. Germline CDR1 is LGHNA and CDR2 is YSLEER.

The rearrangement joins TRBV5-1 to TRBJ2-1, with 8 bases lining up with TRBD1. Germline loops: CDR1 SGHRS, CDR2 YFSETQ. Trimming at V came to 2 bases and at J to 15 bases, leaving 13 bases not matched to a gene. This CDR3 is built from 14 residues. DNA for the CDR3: TGCGCCAGCAGCTTCGGGACAGGTCTTCAATCACGGTTCTTC. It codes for CASSFGTGLQSRFF. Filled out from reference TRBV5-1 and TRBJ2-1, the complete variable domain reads KAGVTQTPRYLIKTRGQQVTLSCSPISGHRSVSWYQQTPGQGLQFLFEYFSETQRNKGNFPGRFSGRQFSNSRSEMNVSTLELGDSALYLCASSFGTGLQSRFFGPGTRLTVL.